This section outlines one T cell receptor beta chain sequence together with its context. Its antigen is not known. The CDR3 length is 14 residues. Germline V CDR1 and CDR2: DFQATT, SNEGSKA (reference sequence). The ends were cut back, 1 base at V and 3 bases at J, with 11 bases in the middle. The source of the sample is a study of response to subunit inactivated influenza vaccine. Broader study findings: The authors suggested that every seasonal influenza vaccination recruits few new T cells.

In TCRdb, the RT-PCR reads were re-called with MiXCR into one record per CDR3 protein. The table includes under 850,000 distinct CDR3 sequences, 15% to 20% detected once. The receptor was derived from a man over 45 who received an inactivated influenza vaccine. Specimen: PBMCs from blood, collected approximately 5 days after vaccination. The chain links TRBV20-1 to TRBJ2-3; D is perhaps TRBD1 or TRBD2 (5 bases each). For the CDR3, the DNA is TGCAGTGCTAGAGTGGGGGTGCGAACAGATACGCAGTATTTT. This encodes CSARVGVRTDTQYF.